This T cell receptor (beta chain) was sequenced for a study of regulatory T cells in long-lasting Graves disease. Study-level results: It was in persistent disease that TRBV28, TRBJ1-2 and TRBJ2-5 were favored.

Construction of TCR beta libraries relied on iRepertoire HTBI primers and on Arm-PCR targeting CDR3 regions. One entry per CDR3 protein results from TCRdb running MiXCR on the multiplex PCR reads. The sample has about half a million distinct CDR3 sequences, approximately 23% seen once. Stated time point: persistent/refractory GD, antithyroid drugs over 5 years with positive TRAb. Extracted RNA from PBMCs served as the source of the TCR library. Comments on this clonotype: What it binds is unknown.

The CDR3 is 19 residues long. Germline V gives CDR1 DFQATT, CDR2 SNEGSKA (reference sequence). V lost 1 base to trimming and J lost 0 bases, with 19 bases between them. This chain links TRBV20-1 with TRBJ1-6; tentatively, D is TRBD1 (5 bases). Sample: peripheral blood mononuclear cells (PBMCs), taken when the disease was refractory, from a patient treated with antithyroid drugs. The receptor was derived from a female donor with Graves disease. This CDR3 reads CSARGDEAGLSSYNSPLHF. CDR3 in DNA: TGCAGTGCTAGAGGGGATGAGGCAGGGCTTAGCTCCTATAATTCACCCCTCCACTTT.